These 13 T cell receptor beta chains originate from one sample sequenced in a study of cytomegalovirus exposure and HLA in healthy donors. With 60 Vbeta and 13 Jbeta primers, the PCR was carried out. Here immunoSEQ multiplex PCR was the method, and the copy in TCRdb shows in-frame clones only, minus some. The sample yields 150,000 to 200,000 clones, approximately 86% seen once. The sample consisted of PBMCs. The source of these receptors is a boy aged 2 to 9 in good health and CMV-seronegative.

The chain combines TRBV6-1 with TRBJ2-7; possibly TRBD1 for D (6 bases). Germline assignment: CDR1 MNHNS and CDR2 SASEGT. V was clipped by 5 bases and J by 4 bases, with 18 bases between them. CDR3 length: 15 amino acids. CDR3: CASSLRSGDIYEQYF. The CDR3 DNA reads TGTGCCAGCAGTTTGCGGTCAGGGGATATATACGAGCAGTACTTC.

This chain links TRBV19 with TRBJ2-2; 11 positions agree with TRBD1. The junction had 12 bases not matched to a gene; V was cut back by 8 bases and J by 7 bases. The CDR3 extends over 16 amino acids. Germline loops: CDR1 LNHDA, CDR2 SQIVND (reference sequence). This CDR3 reads CASLPRTGGFVGELFF. CDR3 DNA sequence: TGTGCCAGTCTTCCACGGACAGGGGGCTTCGTCGGGGAGCTGTTTTTT.

The V and J genes are TRBV5-1 and TRBJ1-1; D may be TRBD1 (6 bases). Trimming took 0 bases from V and 5 from J, leaving 11 bases between them. The CDR3 loop spans 14 amino acids. Germline-derived CDR1 and CDR2 are SGHRS and YFSETQ. The DNA of the CDR3 is TGCGCCAGCAGCTTGGACAGGGTGGGTACTGAAGCTTTCTTT. Its translation: CASSLDRVGTEAFF.

The chain carries TRBV6-1 and TRBJ1-5; TRBD1 might be the D (6 bases). The CDR3 has 15 amino acids. Germline values: CDR1 MNHNS, CDR2 SASEGT. Trimming took off 7 bases at V and 0 bases at J, with 13 bases between the two ends. The CDR3 bases are TGTGCCAGCATGAAAGGACAGAATAGCAATCAGCCCCAGCATTTT. Its protein is CASMKGQNSNQPQHF.

J is TRBJ1-5 and V is TRBV28; 7 bases align to TRBD1. The CDR3 runs 15 residues. The ends lost 8 bases at V and 0 bases at J; junction bases unmatched: 7. CDR1 is MDHEN and CDR2 is SYDVKM in the germline V gene. The CDR3 DNA sequence: TGTGCCAGCGAGACAGGGAGCGGTAGCAATCAGCCCCAGCATTTT. Its translation: CASETGSGSNQPQHF.

The DNA of the CDR3 is TGTGCCACCAGCAGAGAGCGGTGGGGGGAGGTTGAAGCTTTCTTT. This codes for CATSRERWGEVEAFF. This chain links TRBV15 with TRBJ1-1; a possible D gene is TRBD1 (5 bases). In germline, CDR1 is LNHNV, CDR2 YYDKDF (reference sequence). This CDR3 spans 15 amino acids. The V end was cut by 0 bases, the J end by 7 bases, with 15 bases between.

The chain joins TRBV28 to TRBJ1-6; 8 nucleotides match TRBD1. Germline loops: CDR1 MDHEN, CDR2 SYDVKM. The J segment lost 10 bases and the V segment lost 4 bases, leaving 9 bases of the junction unmatched. The length of the CDR3 is 15 residues. The CDR3 loop reads CASSSGTGRLSPLHF. The CDR3 DNA reads TGTGCCAGCAGTTCGGGGACAGGTCGGCTGTCACCCCTCCACTTT.

The chain has TRBV6-1 and TRBJ1-6; unclear D gene. Looked up from germline, CDR1 is MNHNS and CDR2 is SASEGT. The CDR3 runs 12 residues. V was clipped by 3 bases and J by 8 bases, with 5 bases between them. The DNA for the CDR3 is TGTGCCAGCAGTGACAGGTATTCACCCCTCCACTTT. Translating it yields CASSDRYSPLHF.

The V and J genes are TRBV6-1 and TRBJ2-5; perhaps TRBD1 as D (5 bases). The J call may be incorrect, as the DNA end agrees better with TRBJ2-7. The germline V gene has CDR1 MNHNS and CDR2 SASEGT. The CDR3 totals 13 residues. The CDR3 DNA reads as TGTGCCAGCAGTGGGACACCGACCTACGAGCAGTACTTC. This translates into CASSGTPTYEQYF.

This clone was found once. This chain uses TRBV28 with TRBJ2-4, with TRBD1 matching over 12 bases. With V trimmed by 5 bases and J by 0 bases, 2 bases remained unmatched. CDR3 length: 16 residues. Looked up from germline, CDR1 is MDHEN and CDR2 is SYDVKM. The CDR3, as DNA: TGTGCCAGCAGTGGGACAGGGGGCCTAGCCAAAAACATTCAGTACTTC. Translation gives CASSGTGGLAKNIQYF.

This clone was counted a single time. The chain uses TRBV5-6 and TRBJ2-7, with 14 nucleotides matching TRBD2. This CDR3 comprises 19 residues. Germline V gives CDR1 SGHDT, CDR2 YYEEEE. V shed 2 bases, J shed 3 bases, and the junction held 13 bases outside the gene matches. The CDR3 coding sequence is TGTGCCAGCAGCTTCTGGGGACTAGCGGGAGTACCCGATTTCTACGAGCAGTACTTC. The encoded protein is CASSFWGLAGVPDFYEQYF.

The chain combines TRBV28 with TRBJ2-2, with 14 positions matching TRBD2. V shed 5 bases, J shed 6 bases, and the junction held 17 bases outside the gene matches. The CDR3 runs to 20 residues. Germline V gene sequence: CDR1 MDHEN, CDR2 SYDVKM. CDR3: CASSHTYHGTSGSIAGELFF. CDR3 nucleotides: TGTGCCAGCAGTCATACTTACCACGGGACTAGCGGGAGTATTGCCGGGGAGCTGTTTTTT.

The rearrangement uses TRBV9 and TRBJ1-3; 7 nucleotides match TRBD1. V dropped 4 bases and J dropped 3; count of bases not matched to a gene: 10. The CDR3 is 16 amino acids. CDR1 SGDLS and CDR2 YYNGEE come from the germline V gene. CDR3 bases: TGTGCCAGCAGCAACCGACAGGGACCTTTTGGAAACACCATATATTTT. Translated: CASSNRQGPFGNTIYF. Full variable domain (outside the CDR3, taken from reference TRBV9 and TRBJ1-3): DSGVTQTPKHLITATGQRVTLRCSPRSGDLSVYWYQQSLDQGLQFLIQYYNGEERAKGNILERFSAQQFPDLHSELNLSSLELGDSALYFCASSNRQGPFGNTIYFGEGSWLTVV.